This T cell receptor (beta chain) was found in a study of response to subunit inactivated influenza vaccine. As regards this clonotype: The antigen is not known.

CDR3 length: 13 amino acids. CDR1 and CDR2 (germline): SQVTM, ANQGSEA. The V end lost 7 bases, the J end lost 7 bases, and 18 bases lay between the germline ends. TCRdb independently ran MiXCR on the RT-PCR reads; one entry per CDR3 protein. The repertoire consists of around 850,000 distinct CDR3 sequences, with around a sixth occurring once and the leading ten covering approximately 10%. Overall study results and limits: It was suggested by the authors that few new T cells are recruited by each seasonal influenza vaccination.

This material consisted of PBMCs from blood, taken around 5 days after vaccination. The rearrangement links TRBV29-1 to TRBJ2-3; possibly TRBD1 or TRBD2 for D (5 bases each). The TCR comes from a middle-aged man who received an inactivated influenza vaccine. CDR3 in amino acids: CSATGTGSNTQYF. The CDR3 DNA follows: TGCAGCGCGACCGGGACGGGCAGCAATACGCAGTATTTT.